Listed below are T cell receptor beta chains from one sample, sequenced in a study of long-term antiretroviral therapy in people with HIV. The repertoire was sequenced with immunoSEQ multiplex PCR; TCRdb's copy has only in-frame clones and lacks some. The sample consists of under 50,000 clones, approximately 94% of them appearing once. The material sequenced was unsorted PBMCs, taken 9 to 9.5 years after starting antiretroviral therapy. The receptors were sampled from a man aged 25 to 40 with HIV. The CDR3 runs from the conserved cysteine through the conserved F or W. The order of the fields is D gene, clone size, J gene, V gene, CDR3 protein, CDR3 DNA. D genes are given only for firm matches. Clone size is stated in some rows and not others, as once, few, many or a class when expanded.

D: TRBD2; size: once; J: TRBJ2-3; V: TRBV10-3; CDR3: CAIKPSGGFTDTQYF; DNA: TGTGCCATCAAGCCTAGCGGGGGGTTCACAGATACGCAGTATTTT
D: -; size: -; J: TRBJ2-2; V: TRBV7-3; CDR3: CASSLRSTGELFF; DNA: TGTGCCAGCAGCTTAAGGAGTACCGGGGAGCTGTTTTTT
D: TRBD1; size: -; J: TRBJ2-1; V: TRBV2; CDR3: CASTPPGTGRGGYNEQFF; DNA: TGTGCCAGCACTCCCCCCGGGACAGGGAGGGGGGGCTACAATGAGCAGTTCTTC
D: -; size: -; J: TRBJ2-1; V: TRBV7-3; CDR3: CASSLNGNRFYNEQFF; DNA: TGTGCCAGCAGCTTAAACGGGAATCGCTTCTACAATGAGCAGTTCTTC
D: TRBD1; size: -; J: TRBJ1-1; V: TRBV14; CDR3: CASSQRDRERAFF; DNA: TGTGCCAGCAGCCAACGGGACAGGGAGAGGGCTTTCTTT
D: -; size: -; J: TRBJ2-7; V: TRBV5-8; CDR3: CASSSRTARWGSGEQYF; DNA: TGTGCCAGCAGCTCTCGGACCGCGCGGTGGGGGAGCGGGGAGCAGTACTTC
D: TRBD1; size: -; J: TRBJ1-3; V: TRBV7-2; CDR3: CASSLQGASGNTIYF; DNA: TGTGCCAGCAGCCTACAGGGGGCATCTGGAAACACCATATATTTT
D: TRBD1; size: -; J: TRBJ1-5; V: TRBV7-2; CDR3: CASSPRDRRLYSNQPQHF; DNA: TGTGCCAGCAGCCCAAGGGACAGGCGGCTTTATAGCAATCAGCCCCAGCATTTT
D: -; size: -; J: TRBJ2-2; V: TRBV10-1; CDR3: CASSERISGELFF; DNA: TGCGCCAGCAGTGAGCGCATCAGCGGGGAGCTGTTTTTT
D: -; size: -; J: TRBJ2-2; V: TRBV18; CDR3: CASSRLFGAPGELFF; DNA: TGTGCCAGCTCACGATTGTTTGGGGCACCCGGGGAGCTGTTTTTT
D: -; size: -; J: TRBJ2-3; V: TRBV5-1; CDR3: CASSLETADTQYF; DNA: TGCGCCAGCAGCTTGGAGACTGCGGATACGCAGTATTTT
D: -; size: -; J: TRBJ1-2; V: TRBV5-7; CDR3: CASSPFHGGGYGYTF; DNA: TGTGCCAGCAGCCCATTTCATGGGGGCGGCTATGGCTACACCTTC
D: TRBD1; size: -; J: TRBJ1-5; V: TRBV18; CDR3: CASSPFRGDSQPQHF; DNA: TGTGCCAGCTCACCATTCAGGGGGGACTCTCAGCCCCAGCATTTT
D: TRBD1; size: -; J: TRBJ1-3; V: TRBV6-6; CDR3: CASSYSDRADTIYF; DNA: TGTGCCAGCAGTTACTCGGACAGGGCGGACACCATATATTTT
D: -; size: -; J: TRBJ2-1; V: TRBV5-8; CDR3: CASSSAERFYNEQFF; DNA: TGTGCCAGCAGCTCAGCGGAAAGGTTTTACAATGAGCAGTTCTTC
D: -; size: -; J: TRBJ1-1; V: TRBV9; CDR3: CASSVDGMNTEAFF; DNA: TGTGCCAGCAGCGTAGATGGGATGAACACTGAAGCTTTCTTT
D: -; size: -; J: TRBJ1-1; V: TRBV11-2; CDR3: CASSLERLFTEAFF; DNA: TGTGCCAGCAGCTTAGAGAGACTATTTACTGAAGCTTTCTTT